Listed below are T cell receptor beta chains from one sample, sequenced in a study of T-cell reconstitution after alpha-beta-depleted transplantation in children. TCRdb reprocessed the PCR reads via MiXCR and lists one record per CDR3 protein. In the table there are around 270,000 distinct CDR3 sequences, over 7.5% of which are singletons. The starting material was peripheral blood, obtained 360 days after TCRalphabeta/CD19-depleted stem cell transplant. The receptors come from a female patient aged 2 to 10 who had a stem cell transplant for Fanconi anemia, so the T cells may come from the graft donor. Each CDR3 is given with its conserved first and last residue. D genes are given only for firm matches. The listing skips clone size in some rows; elsewhere it reads once, few, many or a size class.

>TRBJ2-1|NA|TRBV5-1|many
TGCGCCAGCAGCTTGGCCAGGCGGGACATTTACAATGAGCAGTTCTTC
CASSLARRDIYNEQFF
>TRBJ1-2|NA|TRBV5-1|few
TGCGCCAGCAGCTGGTCAAGGGAGGCTGGCTACACCTTC
CASSWSREAGYTF
>TRBJ1-2|TRBD1|TRBV10-3|few
TGTGCCATCAAACGGGACAGCCACTATGGCTACACCTTC
CAIKRDSHYGYTF
>TRBJ2-7|TRBD2|TRBV29-1|medium-sized
TGCAGCGCTACTAGCGGGGGACACTACGAGCAGTACTTC
CSATSGGHYEQYF
>TRBJ2-3|TRBD2|TRBV18|few
TGTGCCAGCTCACCACCGACTAGCGGACATTATACGCAGTATTTT
CASSPPTSGHYTQYF
>TRBJ2-1|TRBD2|TRBV28|few
TGTGCCAGCAGTTTTAGCGGGAGGGCCTTAAATGAGCAGTTCTTC
CASSFSGRALNEQFF
>TRBJ2-5|TRBD2|TRBV6-1|NA
TGTGCCAGCACCCCGGGACTAGCGGGGGGGCCTTCGGTGGAGACCCAGTACTTC
CASTPGLAGGPSVETQYF
>TRBJ2-5|TRBD2|TRBV4-2|many
TGTGCCAGCAGCCAAGATAAACTAGCGGGAGAAGAGACCCAGTACTTC
CASSQDKLAGEETQYF
>TRBJ2-1|NA|TRBV15|NA
TGTGCCACCAGCAGACTTGAGCAGTTCTTC
CATSRLEQFF
>TRBJ1-5|TRBD1|TRBV6-2/TRBV6-3|few
TGTGCCAGCAGTTACCGGGGGACAGGGGGCCTGGGCAATCAGCCCCAGCATTTT
CASSYRGTGGLGNQPQHF
>TRBJ2-1|TRBD2|TRBV27|NA
TGTGCCAGCAGTGCCGACAGGACTAGCGGGGTTAGCTCCTACAATGAGCAGTTCTTC
CASSADRTSGVSSYNEQFF
>TRBJ2-5|TRBD2|TRBV6-5|NA
TGTGCCAGCAGTTACTCTAACACCCGGGAGGGGTGGCAGTACTTC
CASSYSNTREGWQYF
>TRBJ1-2|NA|TRBV4-2|NA
TGTGCCAGCAGCCAAGCGGCGTTCTATGGCTACACCTTC
CASSQAAFYGYTF